This TCR beta chain was obtained from a study of Graves' ophthalmopathy and Graves' hyperthyroidism. Broader study findings: Blood samples also showed most expanded thyroid clonotypes exceeding 0.001 frequency.

CDR3 length: 16 amino acids. CDR1 is SGHRS, CDR2 YFSETQ, per germline. V was cut by 0 bases and J by 2 bases, with 14 bases left in between. At least ten counts were recorded for this clonotype. The antigen remains unidentified. Amplification of TCR beta CDR3 regions used RNA transcripts. In the first round, RT-PCR was carried out with HTBI primers, and a multiplex PCR formed the second round. Using its own MiXCR run on the multiplex PCR reads, TCRdb lists one record per CDR3 protein. The sample holds around 400,000 distinct CDR3 sequences; 20% to 25% are singletons and the top ten take around 3%. Stable hyperthyroidism referred to disease that showed no ophthalmopathy within 18 months of follow-up. Patients in the hyperthyroidism group, adults aged 18 to 65, were newly diagnosed, under 2 months' duration.

The sequence was obtained from a woman between 18 and 29 years old with stable Graves' hyperthyroidism. The sequencing input was peripheral blood. This sequence joins TRBV5-1 and TRBJ2-5; D call uncertain. In DNA, the CDR3 is TGCGCCAGCAGCTTGGATGTCAATGCAGGACAAGAGACCCAGTACTTC. This translates into CASSLDVNAGQETQYF.